This TCR beta chain was identified during a study of blood T cell repertoires in COVID-19. As for the study in general: Material from acute and convalescent COVID-19 was sourced from the United States, Italy and Spain. PBMCs, B-cell-depleted T cells, or T cells provided the cDNA or gDNA that made up the material.

This clone was counted once. The CDR3 totals 13 residues. Germline lookup yields CDR1 LNHNV and CDR2 YYDKDF (reference sequence). Trimming left V 0 bases short and J 8 bases short, with 10 bases between. In the original analysis: Estimates of nucleated cell counts were drawn from the amplification of reference gene primers. The protocol was immunoSEQ multiplex PCR, while the TCRdb copy is restricted to in-frame clones and leaves out a portion. V, J and clone size are taken as reported in that table, and D and trimming were inferred from the DNA itself. Here the sample spans fewer than 300,000 clones, roughly 85% being singletons.

This receptor was obtained from a man aged 45-65 years with active or convalescent COVID-19. The chain carries TRBV15 and TRBJ1-2, with D possibly being TRBD1 (5 bases). Sequenced material: peripheral blood. In nucleotides, the CDR3 is TGTGCCACCAGCAGAGATTTAAAGGGGGGCTACACCTTC. Translation gives CATSRDLKGGYTF.